These 21 T cell receptor beta chains originate from one sample sequenced in a study of HIV-infected patients and healthy controls. Follow-up blood was drawn about 14 weeks, roughly three months, after antiretroviral therapy began. Whole blood was used without fractionation, so all unsorted peripheral T cells were included. About 500 ng RNA was reverse transcribed with alpha and beta constant-region primers. Each of the alpha and beta chains got its own library through chain-specific third strand synthesis with indices. TCRdb used MiXCR to reprocess the 5' RACE reads, holding one entry per CDR3 protein. The table records 300 to 400 distinct CDR3 sequences, approximately 72% of them present only once. The input for sequencing was blood, taken during antiretroviral therapy. The receptors shown here come from an adult with HIV infection.

Turning to this clonotype: The library was designed around alpha chains, so this beta chain is a stray read whose abundance carries little weight. The chain links TRBV5-5 to TRBJ1-1; D is possibly TRBD1 (5 bases). Looked up from germline, CDR1 is SGHKS and CDR2 is YYEKEE (reference sequence). V lost 2 bases to trimming and J lost 0 bases, with 8 bases between them. The CDR3 length is 14 residues. CDR3 amino acids: CASSFGTMNTEAFF. CDR3 coding DNA: TGTGCCAGCAGCTTTGGGACTATGAACACTGAAGCTTTCTTT. The variable domain in full, completed from reference TRBV5-5 and TRBJ1-1, reads DAGVTQSPTHLIKTRGQQVTLRCSPISGHKSVSWYQQVLGQGPQFIFQYYEKEERGRGNFPDRFSARQFPNYSSELNVNALLLGDSALYLCASSFGTMNTEAFFGQGTRLTVV.

Concerning this clonotype: This beta chain represents an off-target read in a library built for alpha chains; its size is of limited meaning. The rearrangement links TRBV13 to TRBJ1-1, with a possible D match to TRBD1 (5 bases). Per germline, CDR1 PRHDT and CDR2 FYEKMQ (reference sequence). The CDR3 is made up of 12 amino acids. V was cut by 4 bases and J by 11 bases, with 14 bases left in between. CDR3 coding DNA: TGTGCCAGCAGCTCAAGAGAGGGGAGGGCTTTCTTT. Its protein is CASSSREGRAFF.

Points on this clonotype: A library made for alpha chains picked up this beta chain off target, so its size means little. The rearrangement uses TRBV2 and TRBJ1-5; D call uncertain. The CDR3 sequence is 13 residues long. Germline-derived CDR1 and CDR2 are SNHLY and FYNNEI. V lost 7 bases to trimming and J lost 2 bases, with 9 bases between them. The CDR3 sequence is CASKGPGNQPQHF. The DNA for the CDR3 is TGTGCCAGCAAAGGCCCGGGCAATCAGCCCCAGCATTTT.

In the case of this clonotype: This beta chain came through as a stray read in a library set up for alpha chains, and its size says little. The rearrangement joins TRBV6-5 to TRBJ2-3; TRBD2 matches at 10 bases. The CDR3 spans 16 residues. The V gene's germline CDR1 is MNHEY and CDR2 SVGAGI. J was trimmed by 5 bases and V by 5 bases; bases with no gene match: 10. This CDR3 reads CASSHLTSGLGDTQYF. CDR3 nucleotides: TGTGCCAGCAGTCATTTGACTAGCGGGTTGGGAGATACGCAGTATTTT.

In regard to this clonotype: The library was built for alpha chains, so this beta chain is an off-target read and its size means little. This chain links TRBV7-9 with TRBJ2-5, with D hard to call. V was trimmed by 5 bases and J by 2 bases, leaving 6 bases between them. Per germline, CDR1 SEHNR and CDR2 FQNEAQ (reference sequence). CDR3 length: 12 amino acids. Here the CDR3 DNA reads TGTGCCAGCAGCCTACAGCAAGAGACCCAGTACTTC. This encodes CASSLQQETQYF.

This clonotype was found once. This beta chain lies outside the target of a library built for alpha chains; its clone size means little. This sequence joins TRBV27 and TRBJ2-1; no reliable D call. Deletions cut 2 bases from V and 1 base from J, with 6 bases between. The germline V gene encodes CDR1 MNHEY and CDR2 SMNVEV (reference sequence). The CDR3 is 14 amino acids. CDR3 nucleotide sequence: TGTGCCAGCAGTTTAGATCCTTCCTACAATGAGCAGTTCTTC. Translated, it gives CASSLDPSYNEQFF.

Regarding this clonotype: Found in a library prepared for alpha chains, this beta chain is an off-target read, and its abundance has little meaning. This sequence joins TRBV7-9 and TRBJ2-7; D gene uncertain. V was clipped by 1 base and J by 9 bases, with 7 bases between them. This CDR3 spans 11 amino acids. Germline CDR1 SEHNR, CDR2 FQNEAQ (reference sequence). The CDR3 bases are TGTGCCAGCAGCTTAGGGCCCGGGCAGTACTTC. Its protein is CASSLGPGQYF.

About this clonotype: A library made for alpha chains picked up this beta chain off target, so its size means little. The chain is built from TRBV29-1 and TRBJ2-3; possibly TRBD1 for D (6 bases). V was pared by 8 bases and J by 10 bases, with 22 bases between. CDR1 and CDR2 from the germline V gene are SQVTM and ANQGSEA. This CDR3 spans 13 amino acids. DNA for the CDR3: TGCAGCCCCGTCCAACAGGGAACGGATGCGCAGTATTTT. This encodes CSPVQQGTDAQYF.

To note about this clonotype: This beta chain turned up in a library designed for alpha chains; as an off-target read, its abundance says little. This rearrangement joins TRBV5-4 to TRBJ2-3; weak D call: TRBD1 (5 bases). V was trimmed by 4 bases and J by 6 bases, leaving 18 bases between them. The CDR3 spans 15 residues. Germline CDR1 is SGHNT and CDR2 is YYREEE (reference sequence). CDR3 amino acids: CASSPKGSPADTQYF. DNA for the CDR3: TGTGCCAGCAGCCCCAAGGGGTCCCCCGCGGATACGCAGTATTTT.

Points on this clonotype: This beta chain slipped into a library made for alpha chains as a stray read, so its size is not meaningful. The rearrangement links TRBV11-2 to TRBJ2-2, with a weak D call TRBD2 (6 bases). Germline lookup yields CDR1 SGHAT and CDR2 FQNNGV. V lost 4 bases to trimming and J lost 1 base, with 7 bases between them. CDR3 length: 14 residues. The CDR3 loop is CASSSGRNTGELFF. CDR3 nucleotide sequence: TGTGCCAGCAGCTCCGGGAGGAACACCGGGGAGCTGTTTTTT.

As to this clonotype: A library made for alpha chains picked up this beta chain off target, so its size means little. The chain joins TRBV9 to TRBJ2-5; D gene ambiguous. Germline assignment: CDR1 SGDLS and CDR2 YYNGEE. V lost 2 bases and J lost 4, with 12 bases in between. The CDR3 runs to 14 residues. DNA for the CDR3: TGTGCCAGCAGCGTCCTCCCGGACGCAGAGACCCAGTACTTC. This translates into CASSVLPDAETQYF.

This clonotype is classed as hyperexpanded. Because this beta chain is a stray read in a library intended to capture alpha chains, its abundance should not be given much weight. CDR3 loop: CASSYGGGGYEQFF. The CDR3 coding sequence is TGTGCCAGCAGTTATGGTGGGGGAGGATATGAGCAGTTCTTC. The chain is built from TRBV6-5 and TRBJ2-1, with D tentatively TRBD2 (6 bases). Germline V gene lookup returns CDR1 MNHEY and CDR2 SVGAGI. The ends were cut back, 3 bases at V and 8 bases at J, with 14 bases in the middle. This CDR3 is 14 amino acids long.

This clonotype was detected once. This beta chain is a stray sequence in a library constructed for alpha chains; its clone size is not meaningful. V gene TRBV9 combines with J gene TRBJ2-2; TRBD2 matches 12 bases. Unmatched junction bases numbered 9, after V lost 0 bases and J lost 3 bases. Germline values: CDR1 SGDLS, CDR2 YYNGEE. The CDR3 has 19 amino acids. CDR3 in DNA: TGTGCCAGCAGCGTAGACAGACTACTAGCGGGAGGATACACCGGGGAGCTGTTTTTT. As protein: CASSVDRLLAGGYTGELFF.

Comment on this clonotype: This beta chain lies outside the target of a library built for alpha chains; its clone size means little. The chain employs TRBV6-4 and TRBJ2-2; unclear D gene. The CDR3 is made up of 13 amino acids. Germline V gene sequence: CDR1 MRHNA, CDR2 SNTAGT. The germline V and J ends were trimmed by 2 bases and 5 bases, with 6 bases remaining between them. CDR3 region: CASSDRATGELFF. The CDR3 DNA reads TGTGCCAGCAGTGACAGGGCTACCGGGGAGCTGTTTTTT.

For this clonotype: A library made for alpha chains picked up this beta chain off target, so its size means little. The chain employs TRBV20-1 and TRBJ2-1; tentatively, D is TRBD2 (7 bases). V was cut by 4 bases and J by 8 bases, with 33 bases left in between. CDR1 is DFQATT and CDR2 is SNEGSKA in the germline V gene (reference sequence). The length of the CDR3 is 19 residues. This CDR3 reads CSATGPGGRVDGGHYEQFF. The CDR3 DNA sequence: TGCAGTGCTACGGGCCCCGGGGGGCGCGTCGACGGGGGGCACTATGAGCAGTTCTTC.

This clonotype was seen a single time. The library was built for alpha chains, so this beta chain is an off-target read and its size means little. The chain is built from TRBV12-3 or TRBV12-4 and TRBJ1-1; 8 positions match TRBD1. The ends lost 5 bases at V and 6 bases at J; junction bases unmatched: 11. The CDR3 contains 15 residues. CDR3 sequence: CASSAGTGRRAEAFF. CDR3 sequence (DNA): TGTGCCAGCAGTGCGGGGACAGGTAGAAGGGCTGAAGCTTTCTTT.

This clonotype was seen a few times. Being off target in a library aimed at alpha chains, this beta chain has a size of little meaning. The rearrangement uses TRBV7-6 and TRBJ2-5, with 10 bases aligning to TRBD2. The CDR3 consists of 15 residues. Germline lookup yields CDR1 SGHVS and CDR2 FNYEAQ. J lost 5 bases, V lost 2 bases, and 5 bases had no gene match. The CDR3 nucleotides read TGTGCCAGCAGCTTACGAGCGGGAGGGCCGGAGACCCAGTACTTC. Translating it yields CASSLRAGGPETQYF.

As for this clonotype: This beta chain turned up in a library designed for alpha chains; as an off-target read, its abundance says little. J is TRBJ2-5 and V is TRBV15; 7 positions agree with TRBD1. The germline V gene has CDR1 LNHNV and CDR2 YYDKDF (reference sequence). The CDR3 consists of 13 residues. V was clipped by 7 bases and J by 2 bases; unmatched bases: 4. CDR3 bases: TGTGCCACCACTCCGGGACAGCAAGAGACCCAGTACTTC. This translates into CATTPGQQETQYF.

As regards this clonotype: In a library made to pick up alpha chains, this beta chain is a stray read with a size that means little. This chain links TRBV5-1 with TRBJ2-1; 14 nucleotides match TRBD2. The V segment lost 4 bases and the J segment 3 bases; nucleotides outside the gene matches: 6. The CDR3 loop spans 17 amino acids. Germline loops: CDR1 SGHRS, CDR2 YFSETQ. The CDR3 nucleotides are TGCGCCAGCAGCACCCGGACTAGCGGGAGGTACTACAATGAGCAGTTCTTC. Protein: CASSTRTSGRYYNEQFF.

As regards this clonotype: The library was prepared for alpha chains; this beta chain is a stray read, so its frequency means little. This sequence joins TRBV5-6 and TRBJ2-7; 8 positions agree with TRBD1. Germline assignment: CDR1 SGHDT and CDR2 YYEEEE. The junction had 5 bases not matched to a gene; V was cut back by 0 bases and J by 0 bases. There are 16 residues in the CDR3. DNA for the CDR3: TGTGCCAGCAGCTTGGTGGGACAGGCGAGCTCCTACGAGCAGTACTTC. As protein: CASSLVGQASSYEQYF. Full variable domain (remainder filled in from reference TRBV5-6 and TRBJ2-7): DAGVTQSPTHLIKTRGQQVTLRCSPKSGHDTVSWYQQALGQGPQFIFQYYEEEERQRGNFPDRFSGHQFPNYSSELNVNALLLGDSALYLCASSLVGQASSYEQYFGPGTRLTVT.

As concerns this clonotype: In a library made to pick up alpha chains, this beta chain is a stray read with a size that means little. The chain recombines TRBV4-1 with TRBJ2-7, with D possibly called TRBD1 or TRBD2 (5 bases each). CDR1 and CDR2 (germline): MGHRA, YSYEKL. Trimming removed 5 bases at V and 4 bases at J, with 18 bases between. This CDR3 has 15 residues. The CDR3 protein is CASSYQPGQIYEQYF. Here the CDR3 DNA reads TGCGCCAGCAGCTACCAACCGGGGCAGATTTACGAGCAGTACTTC.